These 5 T cell receptor beta chains originate from one sample sequenced in a study of cytomegalovirus exposure and HLA in healthy donors. Amplification used 60 Vbeta primers and 13 Jbeta primers. Clones were read by immunoSEQ multiplex PCR, and TCRdb kept only the in-frame ones, dropping some. The sample consists of 80,000 to 100,000 clones, 73% of them appearing once. The sample taken for sequencing was PBMCs. The receptors stem from a man between 35 and 55 years old in good health and CMV-seronegative.

The chain is built from TRBV7-3 and TRBJ1-1, with 7 bases lining up with TRBD1. CDR3 size: 14 residues. V trimming: 5 bases; J trimming: 3 bases; junction bases outside the gene matches: 6. The germline V gene encodes CDR1 SGHTA and CDR2 FQGTGA. CDR3 amino acids: CASSLTGVDTEAFF. Written as DNA, the CDR3 is TGTGCCAGCAGCCTTACAGGGGTGGACACTGAAGCTTTCTTT.

The V call is TRBV27, the J call TRBJ1-4; D uncertain. Germline loops: CDR1 MNHEY, CDR2 SMNVEV (reference sequence). The CDR3 is 11 residues long. V gave up 6 bases and J gave up 11 bases, with 10 bases separating them. DNA of the CDR3: TGTGCCAGCAGATCCCAGGCGAAACTGTTTTTT. As protein: CASRSQAKLFF.

This clone was picked up a small number of times. The chain carries TRBV7-8 and TRBJ2-7; 7 bases are shared with TRBD1. The J segment lost 2 bases and the V segment lost 4 bases, leaving 8 bases of the junction unmatched. This CDR3 is 15 amino acids long. Germline loops: CDR1 SGHVS, CDR2 FQNEAQ. Here the CDR3 reads CASSSATGNTYEQYF. The CDR3, as DNA: TGTGCCAGCAGCTCCGCGACAGGGAACACCTACGAGCAGTACTTC.

V and J are TRBV2 and TRBJ1-2; D may be TRBD1 (5 bases). Trimming took off 8 bases at V and 0 bases at J, with 13 bases between the two ends. The CDR3 is 14 amino acids. The germline V gene has CDR1 SNHLY and CDR2 FYNNEI. The chain's CDR3 is CASAGPSTNYGYTF. CDR3 coding DNA: TGTGCCAGCGCAGGGCCCTCCACTAACTATGGCTACACCTTC.

The chain joins TRBV6-1 to TRBJ2-5; TRBD1 aligns across 9 bases. Germline CDR1 MNHNS, CDR2 SASEGT. Trimming took 2 bases from V and 2 from J; bases not matched to a gene: 6. The CDR3 contains 16 residues. CDR3 bases: TGTGCCAGCAGTGAACTCTCCGGGACAGGGCAAGAGACCCAGTACTTC. Its protein is CASSELSGTGQETQYF.